This entry lists 7 T cell receptor beta chains sequenced from one sample in a study of vaccination and CD4 T cells after COVID-19. Their target antigens are unknown. The treatment denotes: roughly 10-day PBMC culture with coronavirus spike peptide pools or control peptides (ViraFEST assay). The Oncomine TCR Beta short-read assay generated sequence data from the DNA of cultured CD4+ T cells. MiXCR, applied by TCRdb to the PCR reads, yields one record per CDR3 protein. The sample contains about 21,000 distinct CDR3 sequences, roughly 44% of which appear only once. Sequenced material: CD4+ T cells from blood, cultured in vitro, taken before SARS-CoV-2 vaccination. These receptor sequences come from a human donor who received a COVID-19 vaccine.

The J gene is TRBJ1-1, the V gene TRBV5-4, with D tentatively TRBD1 (5 bases). V lost 0 bases to trimming and J lost 3 bases, with 9 bases between them. Germline V gene lookup returns CDR1 SGHNT and CDR2 YYREEE (reference sequence). The CDR3 extends over 14 amino acids. In DNA, the CDR3 is TGTGCCAGCAGCTTGGAAGGGGCTCACACTGAAGCTTTCTTT. Its translation: CASSLEGAHTEAFF.

This chain links TRBV11-3 with TRBJ1-3; 9 nucleotides match TRBD1. Germline CDR1 is SGHNT and CDR2 is YENEEA. V trimming: 5 bases; J trimming: 3 bases; junction bases outside the gene matches: 8. CDR3 length: 16 residues. The CDR3 DNA reads as TGTGCCAGCAGCCCGCAAACAGGGGGCTTTGGAAACACCATATATTTT. Translation: CASSPQTGGFGNTIYF.

CDR3 region: CASSLYRAGGETQYF. The DNA of the CDR3 is TGTGCCAGCAGCTTGTACAGGGCGGGTGGAGAGACCCAGTACTTC. The V gene is TRBV5-6, the J gene TRBJ2-5, with D possibly TRBD1 on 6 matching bases. V was trimmed by 1 base and J by 4 bases, leaving 14 bases between them. The CDR3 consists of 15 residues. Germline V gives CDR1 SGHDT, CDR2 YYEEEE.

The chain carries TRBV24-1 and TRBJ1-5, with D possibly being TRBD1 (5 bases). The V gene's germline CDR1 is KGHDR and CDR2 SFDVKD. The CDR3 has 16 residues. Trimming shortened V by 7 bases and J by 0 bases, and 15 bases separated the two germline ends. In DNA form, the CDR3 reads TGTGCCACCAGCGGCGCGGGGGGGTATAGCAATCAGCCCCAGCATTTT. Encoded protein: CATSGAGGYSNQPQHF.

The rearrangement uses TRBV6-5 and TRBJ2-5; D gene unclear. CDR3 length equals 13 residues. Germline CDR1 reads MNHEY; CDR2 reads SVGAGI. The germline V and J ends were trimmed by 2 bases and 1 base, with 5 bases remaining between them. CDR3 sequence (DNA): TGTGCCAGCAGTTACCGGTTCCAAGAGACCCAGTACTTC. This translates into CASSYRFQETQYF.

In its sample, this clonotype was seen a few times. The rearrangement links TRBV5-1 to TRBJ1-1, with a weak D call TRBD1 (6 bases). Trimming took 4 bases from V and 4 from J, leaving 14 bases between them. Germline CDR1 SGHRS, CDR2 YFSETQ. The CDR3 runs to 14 residues. The CDR3 spells CASSRTGGTTEAFF. CDR3 nucleotides: TGCGCCAGCAGCCGGACGGGGGGCACCACTGAAGCTTTCTTT.

The V call is TRBV25-1, the J call TRBJ1-3, with D tentatively TRBD1 (5 bases). Trimming stripped 6 bases from V and 7 bases from J, with 16 bases between. The germline gives CDR1 MGHDK, CDR2 SYGVNS. This CDR3 is 14 amino acids long. CDR3 sequence: CASRAPGNRNTIYF. In DNA form, the CDR3 reads TGTGCCAGCAGGGCTCCAGGGAATCGGAACACCATATATTTT.